This T cell receptor beta chain derives from a study of T cell clonotyping in hematopoietic cell transplantation. Looked up from germline, CDR1 is KGHSH and CDR2 is LQKENI. The CDR3 is made up of 13 amino acids. V was pared by 1 base and J by 5 bases, with 6 bases between. TCRdb keeps only in-frame clones here, not all; method: immunoSEQ multiplex PCR. The table records more than 7,000 clones, roughly 85% of them present only once. The gene calls are TRBV18 and TRBJ2-1; maybe TRBD2 (5 bases). This receptor was obtained from a female patient aged 30 to 40 who had an allogeneic stem cell transplant, so the T cells may come from the graft donor. Some clones in this sample may be carry-over from other donors' samples. Source: PBMCs, taken 180 days after allogeneic stem cell transplant. CDR3 nucleotides: TGTGCCAGCTCACCACGGACTGACAATGAGCAGTTCTTC. Its translation is CASSPRTDNEQFF.